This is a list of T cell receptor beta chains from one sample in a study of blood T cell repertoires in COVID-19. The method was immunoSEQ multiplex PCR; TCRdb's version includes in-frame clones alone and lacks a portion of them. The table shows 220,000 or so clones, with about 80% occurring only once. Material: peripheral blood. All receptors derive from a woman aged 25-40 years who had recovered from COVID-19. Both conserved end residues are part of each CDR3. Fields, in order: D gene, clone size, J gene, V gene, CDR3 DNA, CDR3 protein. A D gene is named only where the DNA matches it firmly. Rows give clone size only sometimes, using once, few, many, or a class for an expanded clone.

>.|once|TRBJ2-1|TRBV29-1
TGCAGCGTTGAAGAGTCAACTAGCTCCTACAATGAGCAGTTCTTC
CSVEESTSSYNEQFF
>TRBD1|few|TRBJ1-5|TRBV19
TGTGCCAGTAGAAATGGACAGGTTGGCAATCAGCCCCAGCATTTT
CASRNGQVGNQPQHF
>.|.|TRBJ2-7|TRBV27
TGTGCCAGCAGCCGAAATACAGGGTACGAGCAGTACTTC
CASSRNTGYEQYF
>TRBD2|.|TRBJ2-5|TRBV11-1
TGTGCCAGCAGCCCCGGACTAGCGGGAGGGGATGAGACCCAGTACTTC
CASSPGLAGGDETQYF
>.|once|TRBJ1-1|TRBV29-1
TGCAGCGCCCCGTCGGGGACTGAAGCTTTCTTT
CSAPSGTEAFF
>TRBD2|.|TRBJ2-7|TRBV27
TGTGCCAGCAGCTCTCAAGCGGGAGCACCCGGCGAGCAGTACTTC
CASSSQAGAPGEQYF
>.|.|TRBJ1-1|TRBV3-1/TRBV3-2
TGTGCCAGCAGCCAACTACAGGCAGGGACTGAAGCTTTCTTT
CASSQLQAGTEAFF
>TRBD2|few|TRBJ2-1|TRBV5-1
TGCGCCAGCAGCGAGAATAGCGGGGGGTACAATGAGCAGTTCTTC
CASSENSGGYNEQFF
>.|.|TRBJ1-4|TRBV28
TGTGCCAGCGCGGGGGCAGCTAATGAAAAACTGTTTTTT
CASAGAANEKLFF
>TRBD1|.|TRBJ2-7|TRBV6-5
TGTGCCAGCAGTCGGACAGGCCTCTACGAGCAGTACTTC
CASSRTGLYEQYF
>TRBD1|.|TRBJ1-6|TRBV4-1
TGCGCCAGCAGCCTGGGACAGCGGTCAGATTCACCCCTCCACTTT
CASSLGQRSDSPLHF
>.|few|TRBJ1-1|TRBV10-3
TGTGCCATCAGTGAACACAGTAAGAACACTGAAGCTTTCTTT
CAISEHSKNTEAFF
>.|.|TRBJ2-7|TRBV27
TGTGCCAGCAGTTTAGGGAATTTCAGGGGGGACGAGCAGTACTTC
CASSLGNFRGDEQYF
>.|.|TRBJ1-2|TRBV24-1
TGTGCCACCAGTGATGCCTCGGGTCTAAGGGGCTACACCTTC
CATSDASGLRGYTF
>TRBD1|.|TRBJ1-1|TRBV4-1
TGCGCCAGCAGCCAACCCAGACAGGGGGCGTCCACTGAAGCTTTCTTT
CASSQPRQGASTEAFF
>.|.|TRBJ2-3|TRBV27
TGTGCCAGCAGTTTCGCAGATACGCAGTATTTT
CASSFADTQYF
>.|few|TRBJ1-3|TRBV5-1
TGCGCCAGCAGCCCCACCGCGGGTAGGATCTCTGGAAACACCATATATTTT
CASSPTAGRISGNTIYF
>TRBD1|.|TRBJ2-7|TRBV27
TGTGCCAGCGGCGCGGGACAGGGAGGCCCGGACTACGAGCAGTACTTC
CASGAGQGGPDYEQYF
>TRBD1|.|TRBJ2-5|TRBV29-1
TGCAGCGCTGGACAGGGAGTAGAGACCCAGTACTTC
CSAGQGVETQYF
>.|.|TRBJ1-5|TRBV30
TGTGCCTGGAGTCCACTGGGCAGGGGTAACCAGCCCCAGCATTTT
CAWSPLGRGNQPQHF
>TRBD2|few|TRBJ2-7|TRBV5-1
TGCGCCAGCAGCGGGGGACTAGCGCTTTCCTACGAGCAGTACTTC
CASSGGLALSYEQYF
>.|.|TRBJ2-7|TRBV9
TGTGCCAGCAGCGGACAAGACGGTTCCTACGAGCAGTACTTC
CASSGQDGSYEQYF
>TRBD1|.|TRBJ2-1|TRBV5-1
TGCGCCAGCAGCTTAGGACAGGGGATATACAATGAGCAGTTCTTC
CASSLGQGIYNEQFF
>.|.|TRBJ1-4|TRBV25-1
TGTGCCAGCAGTGAACATCAGGGTTCTAATGAAAAACTGTTTTTT
CASSEHQGSNEKLFF
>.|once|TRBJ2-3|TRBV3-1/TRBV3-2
TGTGCCAGCAAGTCCAGGATTAGCACAGATACGCAGTATTTT
CASKSRISTDTQYF
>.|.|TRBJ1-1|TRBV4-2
TGTGCCAGCAGCCAAGAAGGGGGCACTGAAGCTTTCTTT
CASSQEGGTEAFF